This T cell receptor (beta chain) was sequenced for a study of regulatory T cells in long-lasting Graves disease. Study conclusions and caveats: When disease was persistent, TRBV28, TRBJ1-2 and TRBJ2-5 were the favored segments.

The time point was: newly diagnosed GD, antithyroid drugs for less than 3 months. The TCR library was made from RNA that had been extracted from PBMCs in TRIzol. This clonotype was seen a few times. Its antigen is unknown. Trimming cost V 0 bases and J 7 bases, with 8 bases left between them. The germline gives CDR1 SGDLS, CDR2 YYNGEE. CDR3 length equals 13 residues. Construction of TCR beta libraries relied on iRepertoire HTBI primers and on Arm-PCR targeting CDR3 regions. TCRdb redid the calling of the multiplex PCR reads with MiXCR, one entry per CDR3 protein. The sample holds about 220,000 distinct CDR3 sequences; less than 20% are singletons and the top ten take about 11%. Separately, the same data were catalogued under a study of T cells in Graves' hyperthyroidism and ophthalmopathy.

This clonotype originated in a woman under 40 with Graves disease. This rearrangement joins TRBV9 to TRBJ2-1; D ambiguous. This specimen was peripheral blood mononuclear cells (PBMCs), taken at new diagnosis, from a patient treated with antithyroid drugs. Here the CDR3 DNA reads TGTGCCAGCAGCGTAGGAGAGATGAATGAGCAGTTCTTC. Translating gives CASSVGEMNEQFF.